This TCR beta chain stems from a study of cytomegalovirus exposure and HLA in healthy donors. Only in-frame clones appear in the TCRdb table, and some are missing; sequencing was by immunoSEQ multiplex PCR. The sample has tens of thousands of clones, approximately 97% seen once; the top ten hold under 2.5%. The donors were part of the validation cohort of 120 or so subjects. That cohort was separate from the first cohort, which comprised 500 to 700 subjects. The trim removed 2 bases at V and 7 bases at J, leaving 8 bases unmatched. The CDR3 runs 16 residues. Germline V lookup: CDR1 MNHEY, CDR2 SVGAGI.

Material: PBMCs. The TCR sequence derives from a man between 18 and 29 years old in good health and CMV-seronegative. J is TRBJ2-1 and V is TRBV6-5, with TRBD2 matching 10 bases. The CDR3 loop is CASSYRRAGGPNEQFF. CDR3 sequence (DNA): TGTGCCAGCAGTTACCGGAGAGCGGGAGGGCCGAATGAGCAGTTCTTC.